Listed below are T cell receptor beta chains from one sample, sequenced in a study of cytomegalovirus exposure and HLA in healthy donors. Measured with immunoSEQ multiplex PCR; TCRdb has only the in-frame clones, and not every one. The record lists around 52,000 clones, of which the ten most abundant hold 8% to 13%. Sequencing was carried out using PBMCs. The receptors shown here come from a woman aged 50 to 65 in good health and CMV-seropositive. Each CDR3 is given with its conserved first and last residue. Each record gives: J gene, D gene, V gene, CDR3 length, CDR3 DNA, CDR3 protein. D genes are given only for firm matches.

j_gene: TRBJ2-5
d_gene: NA
v_gene: TRBV25-1
len: 13
CDR3nt: TGTGCCAGCAGGCTCAGGGCGGAGGAGACCCAGTACTTC
CDR3aa: CASRLRAEETQYF

j_gene: TRBJ2-1
d_gene: TRBD2
v_gene: TRBV2
len: 15
CDR3nt: TGTGCCAGCAGTCCTAGCGGGAGGAGCTACAATGAGCAGTTCTTC
CDR3aa: CASSPSGRSYNEQFF

j_gene: TRBJ1-1
d_gene: NA
v_gene: TRBV30
len: 14
CDR3nt: TGTGCCTGGAAAGGGGATCTGCTAAACACTGAAGCTTTCTTT
CDR3aa: CAWKGDLLNTEAFF

j_gene: TRBJ1-2
d_gene: NA
v_gene: TRBV5-4
len: 13
CDR3nt: TGTGCCAGCAGACCGACAGCTAACTATGGCTACACCTTC
CDR3aa: CASRPTANYGYTF

j_gene: TRBJ2-1
d_gene: TRBD2
v_gene: TRBV6-4
len: 16
CDR3nt: TGTGCCAGCAGTGTTTCCGGGACTAGCGGTTACAATGAGCAGTTCTTC
CDR3aa: CASSVSGTSGYNEQFF

j_gene: TRBJ2-7
d_gene: TRBD2
v_gene: TRBV13
len: 17
CDR3nt: TGTGCCAGCAGCTTTGGACTAGCGGGGGACCTGCGTGACGAGCAGTACTTC
CDR3aa: CASSFGLAGDLRDEQYF

j_gene: TRBJ1-1
d_gene: TRBD1
v_gene: TRBV5-4
len: 16
CDR3nt: TGTGCCAGCAGCTTGGAACAGGGGGGCGGGAACACTGAAGCTTTCTTT
CDR3aa: CASSLEQGGGNTEAFF

j_gene: TRBJ2-3
d_gene: TRBD2
v_gene: TRBV5-1
len: 22
CDR3nt: TGCGCCAGCAGCGTGGAGGGTAGCAGGCGGGACTACGCACATCTAGGAGGTGATACGCAGTATTTT
CDR3aa: CASSVEGSRRDYAHLGGDTQYF

j_gene: TRBJ2-5
d_gene: TRBD2
v_gene: TRBV28
len: 20
CDR3nt: TGTGCCAGCAGTTTATTTTTTGGGGAGGAGCGGGAGGCGTACCAAGAGACCCAGTACTTC
CDR3aa: CASSLFFGEEREAYQETQYF

j_gene: TRBJ2-5
d_gene: NA
v_gene: TRBV28
len: 12
CDR3nt: TGTGCCAGCACCTCAACCAGGGGGACCCAGTACTTC
CDR3aa: CASTSTRGTQYF

j_gene: TRBJ2-2
d_gene: TRBD2
v_gene: TRBV10-3
len: 15
CDR3nt: TGTGCCACCGGGACTAGCGGGGCACACACCGGGGAGCTGTTTTTT
CDR3aa: CATGTSGAHTGELFF

j_gene: TRBJ1-2
d_gene: TRBD1
v_gene: TRBV29-1
len: 11
CDR3nt: TGCAGCGTCGGCCAGGGGGGTGGCTACACCTTC
CDR3aa: CSVGQGGGYTF

j_gene: TRBJ2-3
d_gene: TRBD2
v_gene: TRBV4-3
len: 20
CDR3nt: TGCGCCAGCAGCCAAGATCTTAGTGTGCGGCTAGCGGGGCTCACAGATACGCAGTATTTT
CDR3aa: CASSQDLSVRLAGLTDTQYF

j_gene: TRBJ2-2
d_gene: NA
v_gene: TRBV5-1
len: 15
CDR3nt: TGCGCCAGCAGCTTGTCGGTCTTGAACACCGGGGAGCTGTTTTTT
CDR3aa: CASSLSVLNTGELFF

j_gene: TRBJ1-2
d_gene: TRBD1
v_gene: TRBV6-6
len: 15
CDR3nt: TGTGCCAGCAGGGCAATAGGACAGGGGGCGCGAGGCTACACCTTC
CDR3aa: CASRAIGQGARGYTF

j_gene: TRBJ1-3
d_gene: NA
v_gene: TRBV2
len: 15
CDR3nt: TGTGCCAGCAGTGCCGGGGACACCTCTGGAAACACCATATATTTT
CDR3aa: CASSAGDTSGNTIYF

j_gene: TRBJ2-2
d_gene: NA
v_gene: TRBV15
len: 14
CDR3nt: TGTGCCACCAGCAGGGTCCAGCGGACCGGGGAGCTGTTTTTT
CDR3aa: CATSRVQRTGELFF

j_gene: TRBJ2-6
d_gene: TRBD1
v_gene: TRBV7-8
len: 16
CDR3nt: TGTGCCAGCAGCCTGAGGACAGGGCCAGGGGCCAACGTCCTGACTTTC
CDR3aa: CASSLRTGPGANVLTF

j_gene: TRBJ1-1
d_gene: NA
v_gene: TRBV6-6
len: 15
CDR3nt: TGTGCCAGCAGTTCCCCAGGGGACGGGAACACTGAAGCTTTCTTT
CDR3aa: CASSSPGDGNTEAFF

j_gene: TRBJ2-3
d_gene: TRBD2
v_gene: TRBV5-1
len: 16
CDR3nt: TGCGCCAGCGCGGGGGGAGCCGCCTCTAGCACAGATACGCAGTATTTT
CDR3aa: CASAGGAASSTDTQYF

j_gene: TRBJ1-5
d_gene: NA
v_gene: TRBV7-2
len: 15
CDR3nt: TGTGCCAGCAGCCCGGGTGGTATGAGCAATCAGCCCCAGCATTTT
CDR3aa: CASSPGGMSNQPQHF

j_gene: TRBJ1-5
d_gene: NA
v_gene: TRBV4-2
len: 15
CDR3nt: TGTGCCAGCAGGGGGACAAGAATGAGCAATCAGCCCCAGCATTTT
CDR3aa: CASRGTRMSNQPQHF

j_gene: TRBJ1-5
d_gene: NA
v_gene: TRBV6-6
len: 15
CDR3nt: TGTGCCAGCAGTCAAGGCGGGGACCTCCATCAGCCCCAGCATTTT
CDR3aa: CASSQGGDLHQPQHF

j_gene: TRBJ1-2
d_gene: NA
v_gene: TRBV6-1
len: 14
CDR3nt: TGTGCCAGCAACTTACTCGTGGCAGGCTATGGCTACACCTTC
CDR3aa: CASNLLVAGYGYTF

j_gene: TRBJ1-1
d_gene: NA
v_gene: TRBV13
len: 18
CDR3nt: TGTGACCCAAGCCAGGGAGGAGGATGGTTCCCTCAGAACACTGAAGCTTTCTTT
CDR3aa: CDPSQGGGWFPQNTEAFF

j_gene: TRBJ1-1
d_gene: NA
v_gene: TRBV5-1
len: 14
CDR3nt: TGCGCCAGCAGCACCGGGACAACGAACACTGAAGCTTTCTTT
CDR3aa: CASSTGTTNTEAFF

j_gene: TRBJ1-2
d_gene: NA
v_gene: TRBV4-2
len: 13
CDR3nt: TGTGCCAGCAGCCGGGAGGCAGGTAATGGCTACACCTTC
CDR3aa: CASSREAGNGYTF

j_gene: TRBJ2-3
d_gene: TRBD2
v_gene: TRBV10-1
len: 15
CDR3nt: TGCGCCAGCAGCCTTACTAGCGGGAGGACAGATACGCAGTATTTT
CDR3aa: CASSLTSGRTDTQYF

j_gene: TRBJ2-7
d_gene: NA
v_gene: TRBV28
len: 14
CDR3nt: TGTGCCAGCATGGAACGAGGTGGTTCCTACGAGCAGTACTTC
CDR3aa: CASMERGGSYEQYF

j_gene: TRBJ2-1
d_gene: TRBD2
v_gene: TRBV18
len: 15
CDR3nt: TGTGCCAGCTCAGGGGGTAGCGGGGCGTTGGATGAGCAGTTCTTC
CDR3aa: CASSGGSGALDEQFF

j_gene: TRBJ2-7
d_gene: NA
v_gene: TRBV7-2
len: 13
CDR3nt: TGTGCCAGCACTACCGGGACTGCCCGCGAGCAGTACTTC
CDR3aa: CASTTGTAREQYF

j_gene: TRBJ2-3
d_gene: NA
v_gene: TRBV6-4
len: 14
CDR3nt: TGTGCCAGCAGTTTCGATGGGGCCACAGATACGCAGTATTTT
CDR3aa: CASSFDGATDTQYF

j_gene: TRBJ1-2
d_gene: NA
v_gene: TRBV5-4
len: 12
CDR3nt: TGCGCCAGCAGCTCTAAAGACAGCCCTAGGACCTTC
CDR3aa: CASSSKDSPRTF

j_gene: TRBJ2-3
d_gene: TRBD2
v_gene: TRBV5-1
len: 16
CDR3nt: TGCGCCAGCAGCTCCCTTAGCGGGGGCAGCACAGATACGCAGTATTTT
CDR3aa: CASSSLSGGSTDTQYF

j_gene: TRBJ1-2
d_gene: TRBD1
v_gene: TRBV27
len: 16
CDR3nt: TGTGCCACCGCGCCGGAGGACAGGGCCATACCCTATGGCTACACCTTC
CDR3aa: CATAPEDRAIPYGYTF

j_gene: TRBJ2-4
d_gene: TRBD1
v_gene: TRBV6-1
len: 16
CDR3nt: TGTGCCAGCAGTGGGGGGACAGGGGGTATCAAAAACATTCAGTACTTC
CDR3aa: CASSGGTGGIKNIQYF

j_gene: TRBJ1-1
d_gene: NA
v_gene: TRBV7-2
len: 14
CDR3nt: TGTGCCAGCAGCTCCGGGGGGGGGAGCACTGAAGCTTTCTTT
CDR3aa: CASSSGGGSTEAFF

j_gene: TRBJ2-3
d_gene: TRBD1
v_gene: TRBV11-1
len: 15
CDR3nt: TGTGCCAGCAGTTCGGACAGGGGCAGCACAGATACGCAGTATTTT
CDR3aa: CASSSDRGSTDTQYF

j_gene: TRBJ2-7
d_gene: TRBD2
v_gene: TRBV28
len: 18
CDR3nt: TGTGCCAGCAGTTTATCCTTCGAGGGACTAGCGGGGACGAAGCGGCAGTACTTC
CDR3aa: CASSLSFEGLAGTKRQYF

j_gene: TRBJ1-2
d_gene: NA
v_gene: TRBV6-5
len: 13
CDR3nt: TGTGCCAGCAGGCCCCAGGGTGGCTATGGCTACACCTTC
CDR3aa: CASRPQGGYGYTF

j_gene: TRBJ2-3
d_gene: NA
v_gene: TRBV18
len: 13
CDR3nt: TGTGCCAGCTCAGGTCAGGCCACAGATACGCAGTATTTT
CDR3aa: CASSGQATDTQYF

j_gene: TRBJ2-7
d_gene: NA
v_gene: TRBV7-9
len: 14
CDR3nt: TGTGCCAGCAGCTTCGAACTAGAATGGGGCGAGCAGTACTTC
CDR3aa: CASSFELEWGEQYF

j_gene: TRBJ2-3
d_gene: NA
v_gene: TRBV12-5
len: 14
CDR3nt: TGTGCTAGTGGTTTCGGACAAGTCGCAGATACGCAGTATTTT
CDR3aa: CASGFGQVADTQYF

j_gene: TRBJ2-1
d_gene: NA
v_gene: TRBV10-3
len: 11
CDR3nt: TGTGCCATCAGTGTCAGCAATGAGCAGTTCTTC
CDR3aa: CAISVSNEQFF

j_gene: TRBJ2-5
d_gene: TRBD1
v_gene: TRBV7-9
len: 14
CDR3nt: TGTGCCAGCAGCCGCCCCAGGGGGCAGGAGACCCAGTACTTC
CDR3aa: CASSRPRGQETQYF

j_gene: TRBJ1-1
d_gene: TRBD1
v_gene: TRBV5-1
len: 15
CDR3nt: TGCGCCAGCAGCCACACAGGGGAGAGTGTTACTGAAGCTTTCTTT
CDR3aa: CASSHTGESVTEAFF

j_gene: TRBJ2-3
d_gene: NA
v_gene: TRBV4-3
len: 18
CDR3nt: TGCGCCAGCAGCCAGCTCCCCCCGGGAGGGGGCTTCACAGATACGCAGTATTTT
CDR3aa: CASSQLPPGGGFTDTQYF

j_gene: TRBJ2-4
d_gene: TRBD1
v_gene: TRBV10-3
len: 15
CDR3nt: TGTGCCATCAGTGATCAGGGGGCGGCCAAAAACATTCAGTACTTC
CDR3aa: CAISDQGAAKNIQYF

j_gene: TRBJ2-7
d_gene: TRBD1
v_gene: TRBV18
len: 13
CDR3nt: TGTGCCAGCTCCGACAGGGGGCGCGCGGAGCAGTACTTC
CDR3aa: CASSDRGRAEQYF

j_gene: TRBJ1-3
d_gene: NA
v_gene: TRBV12-5
len: 15
CDR3nt: TGTGCTAGTGGTCTCCTGGGGAGCTCTGGAAACACCATATATTTT
CDR3aa: CASGLLGSSGNTIYF

j_gene: TRBJ2-7
d_gene: TRBD2
v_gene: TRBV7-6
len: 13
CDR3nt: TGTGCCAGCAGCGTTAGCGGGACCTACGAGCAGTACTTC
CDR3aa: CASSVSGTYEQYF

j_gene: TRBJ1-3
d_gene: NA
v_gene: TRBV18
len: 17
CDR3nt: TGTGCCAGCTCACCACAGGCCAGGCCCAGCTCTGGAAACACCATATATTTT
CDR3aa: CASSPQARPSSGNTIYF

j_gene: TRBJ2-1
d_gene: TRBD2
v_gene: TRBV28
len: 15
CDR3nt: TGTGCCAGCAGTCTAGCGGGAGGGTCCTACAATGAGCAGTTCTTC
CDR3aa: CASSLAGGSYNEQFF

j_gene: TRBJ2-1
d_gene: TRBD2
v_gene: TRBV4-2
len: 15
CDR3nt: TGTGCCAGCAGCCAAAAACTAGCGGGACACAATGAGCAGTTCTTC
CDR3aa: CASSQKLAGHNEQFF